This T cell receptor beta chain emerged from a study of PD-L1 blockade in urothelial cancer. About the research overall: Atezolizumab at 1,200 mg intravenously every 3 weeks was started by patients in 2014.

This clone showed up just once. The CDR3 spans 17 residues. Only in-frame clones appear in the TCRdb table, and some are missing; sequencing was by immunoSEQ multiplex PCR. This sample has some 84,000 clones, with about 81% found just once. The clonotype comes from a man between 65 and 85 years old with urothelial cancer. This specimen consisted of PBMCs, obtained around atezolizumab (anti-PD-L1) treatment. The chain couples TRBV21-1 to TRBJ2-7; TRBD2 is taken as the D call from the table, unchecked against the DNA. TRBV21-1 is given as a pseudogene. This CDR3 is CASSKSSKETVAYEQYF. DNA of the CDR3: TGTGCCAGCAGCAAAAGCTCGAAGGAGACGGTGGCCTACGAGCAGTACTTC.